These T cell receptor beta chains were read from a single sample in a study of CD8 T cells in Susac syndrome. TCRdb analysed the immunoSEQ multiplex PCR reads with MiXCR anew, one entry per CDR3 protein. The data hold some 200,000 distinct CDR3 sequences, with approximately 96% observed a single time. The sample consisted of CD4+ T cells from PBMCs. The receptors shown here come from a human donor with Susac syndrome. The CDR3 runs from the conserved cysteine through the conserved F or W. Each record gives: clone size, V gene, D gene, J gene, CDR3 DNA, CDR3 protein. The D gene is left open where the match is weak. Clone sizes are given selectively: once, few, many, or a class where the clone is expanded.

size: -; V: TRBV6-2/TRBV6-3; D: TRBD2; J: TRBJ2-7; DNA: TGTGCCAGCACCGAAGGCGCAGCGGGGGTCTACGAGCAGTACTTC; CDR3: CASTEGAAGVYEQYF
size: -; V: TRBV7-6; D: -; J: TRBJ2-6; DNA: TGTGCCAGCAGCTTGCTCTTCGGGAGTGGGGCCAACGTCCTGACTTTC; CDR3: CASSLLFGSGANVLTF
size: -; V: TRBV4-1; D: -; J: TRBJ2-7; DNA: TGCGCCAGCAGCCAAGATCAGGTCGTCAACGAGCAGTACTTC; CDR3: CASSQDQVVNEQYF
size: few; V: TRBV19; D: -; J: TRBJ2-1; DNA: TGTGCCAGTAGTCTGGGACGAGACAATGAGCAGTTCTTC; CDR3: CASSLGRDNEQFF
size: -; V: TRBV7-9; D: TRBD2; J: TRBJ2-2; DNA: TGTGCCAGCAGTACTAGCGGGGGAATGAACACCGGGGAGCTGTTTTTT; CDR3: CASSTSGGMNTGELFF
size: -; V: TRBV7-3; D: TRBD1; J: TRBJ2-3; DNA: TGTGCCAGCAGCTTAAGCGGGACAGGGACAGATACGCAGTATTTT; CDR3: CASSLSGTGTDTQYF
size: -; V: TRBV20-1; D: -; J: TRBJ1-5; DNA: TGCAGTGCTTCACAGGGTCGAAATCAGCCCCAGCATTTT; CDR3: CSASQGRNQPQHF
size: -; V: TRBV19; D: TRBD1; J: TRBJ2-1; DNA: TGTGCCAGTAGTGCGACGGACAGGGGGGTCCGCAATGAGCAGTTCTTC; CDR3: CASSATDRGVRNEQFF
size: -; V: TRBV11-2; D: -; J: TRBJ2-6; DNA: TGTGCCAGCATGCCATTCGGGGTCATCTCTGGGGCCAACGTCCTGACTTTC; CDR3: CASMPFGVISGANVLTF
size: -; V: TRBV30; D: TRBD2; J: TRBJ2-1; DNA: TGTGCCTGGAGTCTGGCGGGGGGGTTCAATGAGCAGTTCTTC; CDR3: CAWSLAGGFNEQFF
size: -; V: TRBV3-1; D: -; J: TRBJ1-2; DNA: TGTGCCAGCAGCCCCACGACAGGCGCCTTCGGCTACACCTTC; CDR3: CASSPTTGAFGYTF
size: -; V: TRBV6-4; D: -; J: TRBJ1-6; DNA: TGTGCCAGCAGTGTCCGGACAGCGGATTCACCCCTCCACTTT; CDR3: CASSVRTADSPLHF
size: -; V: TRBV7-9; D: -; J: TRBJ2-3; DNA: TGTGCCAGCAGCCGCCCTTCATCGTGGGGATCGACAGATACGCAGTATTTT; CDR3: CASSRPSSWGSTDTQYF
size: -; V: TRBV7-2; D: TRBD1; J: TRBJ2-5; DNA: TGTGCCAGCAGCCCTCAGGGGGTAAAAGAGACCCAGTACTTC; CDR3: CASSPQGVKETQYF
size: -; V: TRBV7-9; D: -; J: TRBJ2-2; DNA: TGTGCCAGCAGCTTATGGGTACGCACCTCGAACACCGGGGAGCTGTTTTTT; CDR3: CASSLWVRTSNTGELFF
size: -; V: TRBV29-1; D: -; J: TRBJ2-6; DNA: TGCAGCGTGGGCTCTGGGGCCAACGTCCTGACTTTC; CDR3: CSVGSGANVLTF
size: -; V: TRBV6-5; D: TRBD2; J: TRBJ2-2; DNA: TGTGCCAGCAGTTCTCAACTAGCGGGGGGGCCCGGGGAGCTGTTTTTT; CDR3: CASSSQLAGGPGELFF
size: -; V: TRBV20-1; D: -; J: TRBJ2-5; DNA: TGCAGTGCGGTACCGACTGCGGGGTACCAAGAGACCCAGTACTTC; CDR3: CSAVPTAGYQETQYF
size: -; V: TRBV20-1; D: TRBD2; J: TRBJ2-7; DNA: TGCAGTGCTAGTGGACTAGCGGGGGTCCTCTACGAGCAGTACTTC; CDR3: CSASGLAGVLYEQYF
size: -; V: TRBV12-3/TRBV12-4; D: TRBD2; J: TRBJ2-3; DNA: TGTGCCAGCAATCGACTAGCGGGGGGGACAGATACGCAGTATTTT; CDR3: CASNRLAGGTDTQYF
size: -; V: TRBV7-3; D: -; J: TRBJ2-6; DNA: TGTGCCAGCAGCTCTCCTCGTTCCTCTGGGGCCAACGTCCTGACTTTC; CDR3: CASSSPRSSGANVLTF
size: -; V: TRBV2; D: TRBD1; J: TRBJ2-2; DNA: TGTGCCAGCAGTAAAGAACAGGGGGCCACCGGGGAGCTGTTTTTT; CDR3: CASSKEQGATGELFF
size: -; V: TRBV10-3; D: -; J: TRBJ1-1; DNA: TGTGCCATCAGCGAACGCGGCAGCTCAAACACTGAAGCTTTCTTT; CDR3: CAISERGSSNTEAFF
size: -; V: TRBV18; D: TRBD1; J: TRBJ1-2; DNA: TGTGCCAGCTCACCATTAACAGGGGATGGCTACACCTTC; CDR3: CASSPLTGDGYTF
size: -; V: TRBV21-1; D: -; J: TRBJ1-5; DNA: TGTGCCAGCACCCGAACACAGGGCAGGGGTTATCAGCCCCAGCATTTT; CDR3: CASTRTQGRGYQPQHF
size: -; V: TRBV5-1; D: TRBD2; J: TRBJ2-1; DNA: TGCGCCAGCAGGATAGCGGGGCCATCCTACAATGAGCAGTTCTTC; CDR3: CASRIAGPSYNEQFF
size: -; V: TRBV6-5; D: TRBD1; J: TRBJ2-7; DNA: TGTGCCAGCAGAGGGACAGGGGGTCTCTACGAGCAGTACTTC; CDR3: CASRGTGGLYEQYF
size: -; V: TRBV5-1; D: TRBD1; J: TRBJ1-6; DNA: TGCGCCAGCAGCTGGGAGACCAGGGGGGGAAATTCACCCCTCCACTTT; CDR3: CASSWETRGGNSPLHF
size: -; V: TRBV20-1; D: TRBD2; J: TRBJ2-1; DNA: TGCAGTGCTATGGCGTCTGGAGGTAGCGGGGTCGATGAGCAGTTCTTC; CDR3: CSAMASGGSGVDEQFF
size: -; V: TRBV5-6; D: TRBD1; J: TRBJ2-1; DNA: TGTGCCAGCAGCTTCCAGACCGGGACAGGGGGCGCGAAGCAGTTCTTC; CDR3: CASSFQTGTGGAKQFF
size: -; V: TRBV5-1; D: TRBD2; J: TRBJ2-1; DNA: TGCGCCAGCAGCTCCGGACTAGCGGAGAACAATGAGCAGTTCTTC; CDR3: CASSSGLAENNEQFF
size: -; V: TRBV9; D: TRBD1; J: TRBJ2-7; DNA: TGTGCCAGCAGCGTGGGCACAGGGGCTTACGAGCAGTACTTC; CDR3: CASSVGTGAYEQYF
size: -; V: TRBV6-5; D: TRBD2; J: TRBJ2-1; DNA: TGTGCCAGCGCCTCACTAGCGGGGGTCTACAATGAGCAGTTCTTC; CDR3: CASASLAGVYNEQFF
size: -; V: TRBV4-1; D: -; J: TRBJ1-5; DNA: TGCGCCAGCAGCCAAGGAACGCGGGGAGTAGATAATCAGCCCCAGCATTTT; CDR3: CASSQGTRGVDNQPQHF
size: -; V: TRBV10-3; D: TRBD1; J: TRBJ1-5; DNA: TGTGCCATCAGTGAGACCTTGGACAGGGCGAGACAGCCCCAGCATTTT; CDR3: CAISETLDRARQPQHF
size: once; V: TRBV11-2; D: -; J: TRBJ2-5; DNA: TGTGCCAGCAGGGTACTAGGGTTGGAGACCCAGTACTTC; CDR3: CASRVLGLETQYF
size: once; V: TRBV9; D: -; J: TRBJ2-1; DNA: TGTGCCAGCAGCCGCGTGGGGCCCTCCCATGAGCAGTTCTTC; CDR3: CASSRVGPSHEQFF
size: once; V: TRBV3-1; D: -; J: TRBJ2-7; DNA: TGTGCCAGCAGCCAAGGCCGGCGAGGGGGCGCGGGGGAGTACTTC; CDR3: CASSQGRRGGAGEYF
size: -; V: TRBV24-1; D: -; J: TRBJ2-2; DNA: TGTGCCACCAGTGTGGGAGACCCGAACACCGGGGAGCTGTTTTTT; CDR3: CATSVGDPNTGELFF
size: -; V: TRBV19; D: -; J: TRBJ1-3; DNA: TGTGCCAGTAACTCGGACCGGGCCCCTGGAAACACCATATATTTT; CDR3: CASNSDRAPGNTIYF
size: -; V: TRBV28; D: -; J: TRBJ2-5; DNA: TGTGCCAGCAGTTTAGTGGGGGGCCAGGAGACCCAGTACTTC; CDR3: CASSLVGGQETQYF
size: -; V: TRBV18; D: -; J: TRBJ1-5; DNA: TGTGCCAGCTCACGGGGCGCAGAGTTCAATCAGCCCCAGCATTTT; CDR3: CASSRGAEFNQPQHF
size: -; V: TRBV7-9; D: -; J: TRBJ2-1; DNA: TGTGCCAGCAGCTTAGGAGGGGGGCCTGGGAATGAGCAGTTCTTC; CDR3: CASSLGGGPGNEQFF
size: -; V: TRBV20-1; D: -; J: TRBJ1-6; DNA: TGCAGTGCTAGAGAGGTCAGGGACAATTCACCCCTCCACTTT; CDR3: CSAREVRDNSPLHF
size: -; V: TRBV5-5; D: -; J: TRBJ1-5; DNA: TGTGCCAGCAGCTTGGGACTGCGAACGGGCAATCAGCCCCAGCATTTT; CDR3: CASSLGLRTGNQPQHF
size: -; V: TRBV29-1; D: -; J: TRBJ1-2; DNA: TGCAGCGTGGCGGGAGGGGGAACTTATGGCTACACCTTC; CDR3: CSVAGGGTYGYTF